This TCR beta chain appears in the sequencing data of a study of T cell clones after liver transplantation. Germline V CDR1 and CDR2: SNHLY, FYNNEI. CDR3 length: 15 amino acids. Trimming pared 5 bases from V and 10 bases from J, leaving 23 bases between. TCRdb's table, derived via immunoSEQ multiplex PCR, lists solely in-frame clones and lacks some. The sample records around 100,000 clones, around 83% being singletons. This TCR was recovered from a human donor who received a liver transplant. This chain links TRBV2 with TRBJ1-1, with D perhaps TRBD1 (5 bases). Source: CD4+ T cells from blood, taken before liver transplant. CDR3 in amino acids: CASSSQSGTPGGAFF. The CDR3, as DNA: TGTGCCAGCAGTTCACAATCCGGGACTCCCGGAGGAGCTTTCTTT.